Each of the 26 T cell receptor beta chains below was sequenced from the same sample in a study of early T cells in non-severe SARS-CoV-2 infection. TCRdb processed the 5' RACE reads anew with MiXCR; each CDR3 protein has one entry. The sample includes some 48,000 distinct CDR3 sequences, less than 15% seen only once; the top ten take about 9.4%. The material sequenced was whole blood. Receptors were obtained from an adult who was a healthcare worker with PCR-confirmed SARS-CoV-2 infection or an uninfected control (not recorded which).

For the CDR3, the DNA is TGTGCCAGCAGTACAACTAGCGGGGGGCCACTCTACGAGCAGTACTTC. It is translated as CASSTTSGGPLYEQYF. The chain couples TRBV28 to TRBJ2-7; TRBD2 matches at 12 bases. Germline loops: CDR1 MDHEN, CDR2 SYDVKM. CDR3 size: 16 residues. V lost 5 bases to trimming and J lost 3 bases; unmatched junction nucleotides: 8. The whole variable domain, remainder taken from reference TRBV28 and TRBJ2-7, is DVKVTQSSRYLVKRTGEKVFLECVQDMDHENMFWYRQDPGLGLRLIYFSYDVKMKEKGDIPEGYSVSREKKERFSLILESASTNQTSMYLCASSTTSGGPLYEQYFGPGTRLTVT.

Many counts were recorded for this clonotype. The chain carries TRBV20-1 and TRBJ2-3; TRBD1 matches 7 bases. Germline loops: CDR1 DFQATT, CDR2 SNEGSKA (reference sequence). V lost 3 bases and J lost 0; bases outside the gene matches: 9. This CDR3 region has 16 residues. The chain's CDR3 is CSASAPDRSSTDTQYF. The CDR3 region has the DNA TGCAGTGCTAGTGCTCCGGACAGGAGTAGCACAGATACGCAGTATTTT.

This chain joins TRBV10-2 and TRBJ2-1, with a weak D call TRBD2 (5 bases). The germline V gene encodes CDR1 WSHSY and CDR2 SAAADI. The V end was cut by 3 bases, the J end by 2 bases, with 11 bases between. This CDR3 has 15 residues. CDR3 loop: CASSDADWPYNEQFF. The CDR3, as DNA: TGCGCCAGCAGTGATGCGGACTGGCCCTACAATGAGCAGTTCTTC.

The sample holds many counts of this clonotype. This chain links TRBV7-2 with TRBJ1-1, with 7 positions matching TRBD1. After removal of 5 bases from V and 10 bases from J, the junction contained 10 bases not matched to a gene. Germline V gives CDR1 SGHTA, CDR2 FQGNSA. The CDR3 sequence is 13 residues long. The CDR3: CASSLSTGVAAFF. The CDR3 DNA reads as TGTGCCAGCAGCCTAAGCACAGGGGTGGCAGCTTTCTTT.

The chain employs TRBV6-1 and TRBJ1-2, with a weak D call TRBD1 (5 bases). This CDR3 region has 15 residues. The germline CDR1 and CDR2 sequences are MNHNS and SASEGT. Trimming stripped 6 bases from V and 3 bases from J, with 17 bases between. The CDR3 sequence is CASSAGREGDYGYTF. The DNA of the CDR3 is TGTGCCAGCAGCGCAGGCAGGGAAGGTGACTATGGCTACACCTTC.

This clonotype has just a few counts. The chain carries TRBV5-1 and TRBJ1-1, with D tentatively TRBD1 (5 bases). Germline values: CDR1 SGHRS, CDR2 YFSETQ. This CDR3 has 14 amino acids. Trimming stripped 3 bases from V and 0 bases from J, with 9 bases between. The CDR3 bases are TGCGCCAGCAGCTCAGACAGAATGAACACTGAAGCTTTCTTT. Its protein is CASSSDRMNTEAFF.

The rearrangement joins TRBV7-2 to TRBJ1-6; tentatively, D is TRBD1 (6 bases). V lost 0 bases and J lost 9, with 9 bases in between. The CDR3 contains 14 residues. CDR1 SGHTA and CDR2 FQGNSA come from the germline V gene. The chain's CDR3 is CASSLAGGPSPLHF. In DNA form, the CDR3 reads TGTGCCAGCAGCTTAGCGGGGGGCCCTTCACCCCTCCACTTT.

This clonotype was detected ten times or more. The rearrangement links TRBV3-1 to TRBJ2-7; 7 nucleotides agree with TRBD2. CDR3 length equals 13 residues. CDR1 and CDR2 from the germline V gene are LGHDT and YNNKEL (reference sequence). The V gene end was trimmed by 4 bases and the J gene end by 6 bases; junction bases not matched to a gene: 6. The CDR3 DNA reads TGTGCCAGCAGCCGCGGGGGTTTCACCGAGCAGTACTTC. Protein product: CASSRGGFTEQYF.

There are a few counts of this clonotype. V gene TRBV19 combines with J gene TRBJ2-4; D remains unclear. The CDR3 extends over 15 amino acids. Trimming left V 7 bases short and J 0 bases short, with 13 bases between. The germline V gene has CDR1 LNHDA and CDR2 SQIVND (reference sequence). In DNA form, the CDR3 reads TGTGCCAGTACCCCCGGTGGGTTAGCCAAAAACATTCAGTACTTC. Protein sequence: CASTPGGLAKNIQYF.

In DNA form, the CDR3 reads TGTGCCAGCAGCCCGGATTCCGGGACAGAGGGAGGCTACACCTTC. It codes for CASSPDSGTEGGYTF. This rearrangement joins TRBV9 to TRBJ1-2; 7 bases agree with TRBD1. This CDR3 spans 15 amino acids. CDR1 and CDR2 from the germline V gene are SGDLS and YYNGEE. Unmatched junction bases numbered 14, after V lost 4 bases and J lost 8 bases.

This clonotype appeared many times. The chain carries TRBV5-5 and TRBJ1-5; D is perhaps TRBD1 (6 bases). The CDR3 contains 15 residues. The ends were cut back, 3 bases at V and 4 bases at J, with 14 bases in the middle. Germline V gene data show CDR1 as SGHKS and CDR2 as YYEKEE (reference sequence). The CDR3 region is CASSWTSGDNQPQHF. In DNA, the CDR3 is TGTGCCAGCAGCTGGACCTCAGGGGATAATCAGCCCCAGCATTTT.

Ten or more counts support this clonotype. V is TRBV29-1 and J is TRBJ2-3, with D tentatively TRBD2 (5 bases). The CDR3 is made up of 12 amino acids. Between the trimmed V and J ends, which lost 4 bases and 4 bases, there was a span of 9 bases. Per germline, CDR1 SQVTM and CDR2 ANQGSEA. CDR3 nucleotide sequence: TGCAGCGTTGGGGAGTCCGCAGATACGCAGTATTTT. This encodes CSVGESADTQYF.

This clonotype was found many times. V and J are TRBV5-5 and TRBJ1-1; no firm D call. Trimming pared 4 bases from V and 1 base from J, leaving 11 bases between. The CDR3 length is 14 residues. Per germline, CDR1 SGHKS and CDR2 YYEKEE (reference sequence). The chain's CDR3 is CASSLKFANTEAFF. CDR3 DNA: TGTGCCAGCAGCCTGAAATTTGCGAACACTGAAGCTTTCTTT.

The chain is built from TRBV20-1 and TRBJ2-7; TRBD2 matches at 8 bases. CDR3 length equals 17 residues. CDR1 and CDR2 (germline): DFQATT, SNEGSKA (reference sequence). The trim removed 3 bases at V and 7 bases at J, leaving 20 bases unmatched. CDR3 DNA sequence: TGCAGTGCTAGGCCGGTGGAGGGCGGGGGGCACCGAAGGGAGCAGTACTTC. This codes for CSARPVEGGGHRREQYF.

This clonotype was detected a few times. The chain carries TRBV10-1 and TRBJ2-1; D is undetermined. This CDR3 has 14 amino acids. From germline, CDR1 is WNHNN and CDR2 SYGVQD (reference sequence). V was shortened by 0 bases and J by 9 bases, with 12 bases between the two germline ends. The CDR3 DNA reads TGCGCCAGCAGTGAGTCTATCCTAACTGGTGAGCAGTTCTTC. Translated, it gives CASSESILTGEQFF.

This clonotype was detected ten times or more. V and J are TRBV6-1 and TRBJ1-2; unclear D gene. Trimming removed 11 bases at V and 8 bases at J, with 18 bases between. Per the germline V gene, CDR1 is MNHNS and CDR2 is SASEGT. This CDR3 has 12 residues. The CDR3 region is CAAARDMPGYTF. DNA for the CDR3: TGTGCCGCCGCACGGGATATGCCGGGCTACACCTTC.

At least ten counts were recorded for this clonotype. This chain links TRBV5-1 with TRBJ2-1; possible D gene TRBD2, 6 bases. V shed 1 base and J shed 4 bases, with 9 bases lying between them. Germline-derived CDR1 and CDR2 are SGHRS and YFSETQ. The CDR3 sequence is 14 residues long. CDR3 sequence reads: CASSLRERYNEQFF. The CDR3 DNA reads as TGCGCCAGCAGCTTGCGGGAGCGTTACAATGAGCAGTTCTTC.

This clonotype came up many times. The chain links TRBV3-1 to TRBJ2-3, with no clear D. Germline values: CDR1 LGHDT, CDR2 YNNKEL (reference sequence). The CDR3 has 14 amino acids. Trimming took off 6 bases at V and 6 bases at J, with 16 bases between the two ends. DNA of the CDR3: TGTGCCAGCAGGCCTGAAGGATCGGTTGATACGCAGTATTTT. Protein sequence: CASRPEGSVDTQYF.

Ten or more counts support this clonotype. The chain uses TRBV6-6 and TRBJ2-7, with a possible D match to TRBD1 (6 bases). CDR3 length: 13 amino acids. Germline V gene data show CDR1 as MNHNY and CDR2 as SVGAGI (reference sequence). The V gene lost 5 bases and the J gene lost 7 bases, with 15 bases spanning the gap. CDR3 region: CASSTRQTGEQYF. In DNA, the CDR3 is TGTGCCAGCAGTACACGACAAACAGGGGAGCAGTACTTC.

This clonotype was seen more than once but under ten times. The chain recombines TRBV7-8 with TRBJ1-6; tentatively, D is TRBD1 (5 bases). Germline V lookup: CDR1 SGHVS, CDR2 FQNEAQ. The CDR3 spans 17 residues. V was pared by 0 bases and J by 4 bases, with 13 bases between. The CDR3 protein is CASSLAYGREYNSPLHF. CDR3 in DNA: TGTGCCAGCAGCTTAGCGTACGGCAGGGAGTATAATTCACCCCTCCACTTT.

This clonotype was seen a handful of times. V is TRBV4-2 and J is TRBJ1-1, with D tentatively TRBD1 (5 bases). This CDR3 is 16 amino acids long. Germline V CDR1 and CDR2: LGHNA, YNFKEQ. V lost 0 bases to trimming and J lost 1 base, with 12 bases between them. The CDR3 spells CASSQDRVRENTEAFF. The DNA for the CDR3 is TGTGCCAGCAGCCAAGATCGGGTCAGGGAGAACACTGAAGCTTTCTTT.

This clonotype was detected a few times. The J gene is TRBJ2-7, the V gene TRBV7-9; tentatively, D is TRBD1 (6 bases). This CDR3 has 16 residues. Germline V gene lookup returns CDR1 SEHNR and CDR2 FQNEAQ (reference sequence). Trimming shortened V by 4 bases and J by 0 bases, and 16 bases separated the two germline ends. The CDR3 sequence: CASSSSTGPLSYEQYF. The CDR3 DNA reads TGTGCCAGCAGCTCTAGTACAGGGCCCCTCTCCTACGAGCAGTACTTC.

The gene calls are TRBV9 and TRBJ1-4, with D uncertain. Trimming shortened V by 0 bases and J by 10 bases, and 7 bases separated the two germline ends. This CDR3 spans 12 amino acids. Germline assignment: CDR1 SGDLS and CDR2 YYNGEE. The CDR3 region is CASSVEGGKLFF. The CDR3 DNA is TGTGCCAGCAGCGTAGAAGGTGGAAAACTGTTTTTT.

The CDR3 protein is CASSRGGEADTQYF. CDR3 DNA: TGCGCCAGCAGCCGGGGGGGCGAGGCGGATACGCAGTATTTT. This sequence joins TRBV4-1 and TRBJ2-3, with D perhaps matching TRBD2 (7 bases). Germline V gives CDR1 MGHRA, CDR2 YSYEKL. Trimming removed 4 bases from V and 6 bases from J, with 14 bases in between. The CDR3 length is 14 residues.

This clonotype was seen many times. The V and J genes are TRBV5-1 and TRBJ2-5; the D call may be TRBD1 or TRBD2 (6 bases each). CDR3 length: 15 amino acids. Trimming cost V 2 bases and J 0 bases, with 11 bases left between them. The germline gives CDR1 SGHRS, CDR2 YFSETQ. The CDR3 loop is CASSLGGPYQETQYF. CDR3 DNA: TGCGCCAGCAGCTTAGGGGGGCCGTACCAAGAGACCCAGTACTTC.

The rearrangement joins TRBV4-1 to TRBJ2-3, with D possibly called TRBD1 or TRBD2 (5 bases each). Trimming shortened V by 1 base and J by 2 bases, and 10 bases separated the two germline ends. The length of the CDR3 is 15 residues. Germline V gene lookup returns CDR1 MGHRA and CDR2 YSYEKL. CDR3 in amino acids: CASSQGGRDTDTQYF. As DNA, the CDR3 is TGCGCCAGCAGCCAAGGGGGACGGGACACAGATACGCAGTATTTT.